This T cell receptor (beta chain) was found in a study of T cell responses to AZD1222 COVID-19 vaccine. A note on this clone: Its antigen is undetermined.

General study findings and limits: Spike-specific TCR breadth and depth went up after people got two AZD1222 doses. Clonal diversity was possibly underestimated; the donors were predominantly white British and more often female.

Produced via immunoSEQ multiplex PCR; TCRdb's table is partial and in-frame only. The table has 150,000 to 200,000 clones, 85% to 95% seen once; the top ten hold over 1%. Trimming took off 5 bases at V and 7 bases at J, with 20 bases between the two ends. This CDR3 is 16 amino acids long. In germline, CDR1 is MNHEY, CDR2 SVGEGT. Sequencing was performed on peripheral blood, taken on day 0 of AZD1222 vaccination. V gene TRBV6-2 or TRBV6-3 combines with J gene TRBJ2-2; possibly TRBD1 for D (6 bases). The clonotype comes from an adult in good health. This CDR3 reads CASSHGQPAPGGELFF. CDR3 coding DNA: TGTGCCAGCAGTCACGGACAGCCGGCTCCGGGCGGGGAGCTGTTTTTT.